Each of the 5 T cell receptor beta chains below was sequenced from the same sample in a study of CD8 T cells in ankylosing spondylitis. TCRdb recomputed calls from the 5' RACE reads with MiXCR, one row per CDR3 protein. The sample comprises approximately 240,000 distinct CDR3 sequences, 10% of which are singletons, and 2.6% rests with the top ten. Sequences were obtained from blood, either unsorted or a sorted T cell fraction (not recorded which). These receptors came from a male donor with ankylosing spondylitis or in good health (not recorded which).

The chain uses TRBV12-3 or TRBV12-4 and TRBJ2-2; D not resolved. Trimming shortened V by 8 bases and J by 7 bases, and 5 bases separated the two germline ends. The CDR3 extends over 10 amino acids. The CDR3 sequence: CASQNGELFF. The CDR3 DNA sequence: TGTGCCAGCCAGAACGGGGAGCTGTTTTTT.

This clonotype was seen ten or more times. The chain employs TRBV7-9 and TRBJ2-7, with a tentative D call TRBD2 (6 bases). Trimming took 5 bases from V and 3 from J, leaving 14 bases between them. The CDR3 contains 14 residues. The germline gives CDR1 SEHNR, CDR2 FQNEAQ (reference sequence). The CDR3: CASSQSGSYYEQYF. The CDR3 DNA follows: TGTGCCAGCAGCCAAAGCGGGTCCTACTACGAGCAGTACTTC. Full variable domain (missing parts from reference TRBV7-9 and TRBJ2-7): DTGVSQNPRHKITKRGQNVTFRCDPISEHNRLYWYRQTLGQGPEFLTYFQNEAQLEKSRLLSDRFSAERPKGSFSTLEIQRTEQGDSAMYLCASSQSGSYYEQYFGPGTRLTVT.

This clonotype was recorded many times. This chain links TRBV5-5 with TRBJ2-7, with 8 bases aligning to TRBD1. The CDR3 contains 16 residues. Germline CDR1 reads SGHKS; CDR2 reads YYEKEE (reference sequence). V gave up 4 bases and J gave up 4 bases; unmatched junction bases: 13. CDR3 coding DNA: TGTGCCAGCAGCCCCCCTGGACAGGGAGGATTTTACGAGCAGTACTTC. Translation: CASSPPGQGGFYEQYF.

V usage is TRBV30 and J usage is TRBJ2-7; tentatively, D is TRBD2 (6 bases). Germline loops: CDR1 GTSNPN, CDR2 SVGIG (reference sequence). The CDR3 contains 15 residues. V was pared by 5 bases and J by 3 bases, with 20 bases between. CDR3 bases: TGTGCCTGGGGGAGGAGATGGACCAACCACTACGAGCAGTACTTC. It translates to CAWGRRWTNHYEQYF. Using reference TRBV30 and TRBJ2-7 for the parts outside the CDR3, the full variable domain is SQTIHQWPATLVQPVGSPLSLECTVEGTSNPNLYWYRQAAGRGLQLLFYSVGIGQISSEVPQNLSASRPQDRQFILSSKKLLLSDSGFYLCAWGRRWTNHYEQYFGPGTRLTVT.

This clonotype occurred a few times. The chain uses TRBV4-1 and TRBJ1-6; D ambiguous. Between the trimmed V and J ends, which lost 1 base and 10 bases, there was a span of 17 bases. Germline V CDR1 and CDR2: MGHRA, YSYEKL. CDR3 length: 16 residues. In DNA form, the CDR3 reads TGCGCCAGCAGCCAAGGTGGTACCCCTCTGGGATCACCCCTCCACTTT. Its translation: CASSQGGTPLGSPLHF.